This record covers a single TCR beta chain. These data belong to a study of shared clonotypes between healthy human individuals. Sequenced by immunoSEQ multiplex PCR; TCRdb stores in-frame clones only, minus some. The data show 2 million to 3 million clones, over 85% seen once. Trimming at V came to 6 bases and at J to 3 bases, leaving 11 bases not matched to a gene. The CDR3 runs to 16 residues. Germline V gene sequence: CDR1 MNHNY, CDR2 SVGAGI (reference sequence). The clonotype originates from a man between 18 and 29 years old in good health. Some clones in this sample may be carry-over from other donors' samples. Sequencing was carried out using naive CD4+ T cells from PBMCs. Subset meaning: CD45RA+ positively selected. V is TRBV6-6 and J is TRBJ1-5; 7 positions agree with TRBD1. The DNA for the CDR3 is TGTGCCAGCAGCGATCTACAGGGGAGGGTCAATCAGCCCCAGCATTTT. It translates to CASSDLQGRVNQPQHF.